The 30 T cell receptor beta chains listed next were all sequenced from one sample in a study of a mutant IDH1 vaccine in newly diagnosed glioma. These receptors' antigens are unknown. The sample's time point: week 11, during vaccination. Alongside topical imiquimod, each dose of vaccine comprised 300 ug of mutant IDH1 20-mer peptide. Sequenced by immunoSEQ multiplex PCR; TCRdb stores in-frame clones only, minus some. The sample has roughly 120,000 clones; about four fifths are singletons. The input for sequencing was PBMCs, taken from a glioma patient whose treatment included an IDH1 peptide vaccine. The receptors derive from a middle-aged man with glioma.

V usage is TRBV2 and J usage is TRBJ2-3; possible D gene TRBD2, 6 bases. Germline-derived CDR1 and CDR2 are SNHLY and FYNNEI. The length of the CDR3 is 13 residues. The ends were cut back, 7 bases at V and 9 bases at J, with 17 bases in the middle. Written as DNA, the CDR3 is TGTGCCAGCAAAGAGGGGACTGAGGTAACGCAGTATTTT. Translation: CASKEGTEVTQYF.

The V and J genes are TRBV28 and TRBJ1-5; no clear D. The CDR3 sequence is 15 residues long. V was shortened by 3 bases and J by 0 bases, with 9 bases between the two germline ends. Germline loops: CDR1 MDHEN, CDR2 SYDVKM. This CDR3 reads CASSFRQDSNQPQHF. The CDR3 region has the DNA TGTGCCAGCAGTTTCCGGCAGGATAGCAATCAGCCCCAGCATTTT.

The V and J genes are TRBV10-3 and TRBJ1-3; D perhaps matches TRBD1 (5 bases). V lost 6 bases to trimming and J lost 8 bases, with 17 bases between them. The CDR3 has 14 residues. Germline loops: CDR1 ENHRY, CDR2 SYGVKD. CDR3 DNA sequence: TGTGCCATCAGAGAACCCGGACACTGGGACACCATATATTTT. As protein: CAIREPGHWDTIYF.

The genes are TRBV19 and TRBJ2-1, with D perhaps matching TRBD2 (6 bases). This CDR3 has 17 residues. Germline values: CDR1 LNHDA, CDR2 SQIVND (reference sequence). Trimming took 4 bases from V and 0 from J, leaving 16 bases between them. The CDR3 sequence: CASSTPFRGSSYNEQFF. The CDR3 bases are TGTGCCAGTAGTACACCTTTCCGGGGGAGCTCCTACAATGAGCAGTTCTTC.

Only a few counts were recorded for this clone. The J gene is TRBJ2-2, the V gene TRBV10-3, with D perhaps TRBD2 (5 bases). Germline V CDR1 and CDR2: ENHRY, SYGVKD. The CDR3 is 17 residues long. V shed 6 bases and J shed 5 bases, with 22 bases lying between them. In nucleotides, the CDR3 is TGTGCCATCAGCCTCCTTCCGGGATCCGGGGAAACCGGGGAGCTGTTTTTT. Its translation is CAISLLPGSGETGELFF.

This sequence joins TRBV2 and TRBJ1-2; TRBD1 agrees at 8 bases. V shed 3 bases and J 4 bases; nucleotides not matched to a gene: 7. The CDR3 has 15 residues. Germline values: CDR1 SNHLY, CDR2 FYNNEI. The CDR3 DNA reads as TGTGCCAGCAGTGAGTTTACCGGACAGGGCTATGGCTACACCTTC. Residues: CASSEFTGQGYGYTF.

This chain connects TRBV5-4 to TRBJ1-1; TRBD1 agrees at 8 bases. After removal of 4 bases from V and 1 base from J, the junction contained 6 bases not matched to a gene. Germline CDR1 SGHNT, CDR2 YYREEE (reference sequence). The CDR3 is 15 residues long. CDR3 amino acids: CASSAGQVQNTEAFF. The CDR3 nucleotides read TGTGCCAGCAGCGCGGGACAGGTCCAGAACACTGAAGCTTTCTTT.

Concerning this clone: An end of the junction differs from the germline gene, which may be a read error. The chain joins TRBV18 to TRBJ2-7, with D possibly called TRBD1 or TRBD2 (5 bases each). CDR1 KGHSH and CDR2 LQKENI come from the germline V gene. This CDR3 comprises 17 residues. CDR3 in amino acids: CASAPLMRGPSSYEQYF. In DNA, the CDR3 is TGTGCCAGCGCACCACTAATGAGGGGACCTAGCTCCTACGAGCAGTACTTC.

The gene calls are TRBV11-2 and TRBJ2-3; D may be TRBD2 (5 bases). The V gene lost 7 bases and the J gene lost 4 bases, with 9 bases spanning the gap. Germline CDR1 and CDR2: SGHAT and FQNNGV. The CDR3 is 12 residues long. The CDR3 region is CASNERADTQYF. CDR3 nucleotides: TGTGCCAGCAACGAGAGGGCAGATACGCAGTATTTT.

CDR3 nucleotide sequence: TGTGCCAGCTCACCTGCTGCTCCTAACTATGGCTACACCTTC. It codes for CASSPAAPNYGYTF. The genes are TRBV18 and TRBJ1-2; unclear D gene. The CDR3 runs to 14 residues. The germline V gene encodes CDR1 KGHSH and CDR2 LQKENI. Trimming shortened V by 3 bases and J by 0 bases, and 8 bases separated the two germline ends.

CDR3 protein: CASSDNPTYEQYF. The DNA for the CDR3 is TGTGCCAGCAGCGATAACCCCACCTACGAGCAGTACTTC. The chain uses TRBV7-2 and TRBJ2-7; no firm D call. Trimming shortened V by 5 bases and J by 2 bases, and 10 bases separated the two germline ends. Germline CDR1 SGHTA, CDR2 FQGNSA. This CDR3 has 13 residues.

The chain uses TRBV10-3 and TRBJ2-1, with D perhaps given as TRBD1 or TRBD2 (5 bases each). Trimming shortened V by 4 bases and J by 7 bases, and 17 bases separated the two germline ends. Germline CDR1 ENHRY, CDR2 SYGVKD. This CDR3 contains 15 residues. CDR3 loop: CAISGGVPYLNEQFF. The CDR3 coding sequence is TGTGCCATCAGTGGAGGGGTACCCTATCTTAATGAGCAGTTCTTC.

The chain joins TRBV19 to TRBJ1-5; the match to TRBD1 covers 7 bases. V shed 3 bases and J 1 base; nucleotides not matched to a gene: 9. This CDR3 is built from 17 residues. Germline V gene data show CDR1 as LNHDA and CDR2 as SQIVND (reference sequence). The CDR3 bases are TGTGCCAGTAGTATGGTACAGGGGTCCCCAAGCAATCAGCCCCAGCATTTT. Amino acid sequence: CASSMVQGSPSNQPQHF.

J is TRBJ2-5 and V is TRBV27, with D perhaps given as TRBD1 or TRBD2 (5 bases each). V was clipped by 4 bases and J by 7 bases, with 16 bases between them. The CDR3 is made up of 14 amino acids. From germline, CDR1 is MNHEY and CDR2 SMNVEV (reference sequence). This chain's CDR3 is CASSSGTVFGTQYF. The CDR3, as DNA: TGTGCCAGCAGTTCCGGGACCGTCTTTGGGACCCAGTACTTC.

The J gene is TRBJ2-1, the V gene TRBV5-4; TRBD2 matches at 12 bases. The germline CDR1 and CDR2 sequences are SGHNT and YYREEE (reference sequence). This CDR3 is built from 15 residues. Losses at the gene ends were 5 bases for V and 4 bases for J; bases not matched to a gene: 4. The CDR3 loop is CASRLAGGGYNEQFF. The CDR3 DNA follows: TGTGCCAGCAGACTAGCGGGGGGTGGATACAATGAGCAGTTCTTC.

This clone was seen only a few times. This sequence joins TRBV2 and TRBJ1-6, with 9 bases fitting TRBD1. Germline V gene sequence: CDR1 SNHLY, CDR2 FYNNEI. The CDR3 has 15 residues. Losses at the gene ends were 7 bases for V and 7 bases for J; bases not matched to a gene: 8. DNA of the CDR3: TGTGCCAGCACGGGACAGGGCTTATTAAATTCACCCCTCCACTTT. This codes for CASTGQGLLNSPLHF.

The chain carries TRBV27 and TRBJ2-3, with D perhaps TRBD2 (6 bases). The CDR3 length is 15 residues. Per germline, CDR1 MNHEY and CDR2 SMNVEV (reference sequence). Trimming cost V 5 bases and J 2 bases, with 14 bases left between them. The CDR3 DNA reads as TGTGCCAGCAGTCCCCGGTGGAGGGACACAGATACGCAGTATTTT. Residues: CASSPRWRDTDTQYF.

The J gene is TRBJ2-6, the V gene TRBV7-2; a weak D match, TRBD2 (6 bases). The CDR3 is 16 residues long. Trimming removed 5 bases from V and 4 bases from J, with 15 bases in between. The germline V gene has CDR1 SGHTA and CDR2 FQGNSA. CDR3 sequence: CASSLSGGAGANVLTF. CDR3 bases: TGTGCCAGCAGCCTAAGTGGAGGGGCCGGGGCCAACGTCCTGACTTTC. Full variable domain (rest looked up from reference TRBV7-2 and TRBJ2-6): GAGVSQSPSNKVTEKGKDVELRCDPISGHTALYWYRQSLGQGLEFLIYFQGNSAPDKSGLPSDRFSAERTGGSVSTLTIQRTQQEDSAVYLCASSLSGGAGANVLTFGAGSRLTVL.

The J gene is TRBJ2-1, the V gene TRBV18; 7 positions agree with TRBD1. The CDR3 length is 14 residues. With 6 bases clipped from V and 0 bases from J, the junction kept 2 bases outside the gene matches. The germline V gene has CDR1 KGHSH and CDR2 LQKENI. The CDR3 is CASSGQSSYNEQFF. In DNA, the CDR3 is TGTGCCAGCTCGGGACAGTCCTCCTACAATGAGCAGTTCTTC.

This clone was counted once. The J gene is TRBJ1-6, the V gene TRBV9; no firm D call. The V and J ends lost 0 bases and 7 bases respectively, with 8 bases between them. CDR1 and CDR2 from the germline V gene are SGDLS and YYNGEE. This CDR3 region has 14 residues. CDR3 DNA sequence: TGTGCCAGCAGCGTAGACCAGGCGAATTCACCCCTCCACTTT. Translated: CASSVDQANSPLHF.

This clone was counted only a few times. The CDR3 coding sequence is TGCAGCGCTACCGACGATAAGAACACTGAAGCTTTCTTT. As protein: CSATDDKNTEAFF. V is TRBV29-1 and J is TRBJ1-1; D gene uncertain. This CDR3 contains 13 residues. The germline V gene has CDR1 SQVTM and CDR2 ANQGSEA. The V end was cut by 7 bases, the J end by 1 base, with 13 bases between.

In its sample, this clone was seen a few times. V and J are TRBV18 and TRBJ1-1; TRBD1 matches 8 bases. The length of the CDR3 is 13 residues. V trimming: 2 bases; J trimming: 4 bases; junction bases outside the gene matches: 0. The germline V gene has CDR1 KGHSH and CDR2 LQKENI. The CDR3 bases are TGTGCCAGCTCACCAGGACAGGGCACTGAAGCTTTCTTT. Amino acids: CASSPGQGTEAFF.

J is TRBJ2-1 and V is TRBV7-2; 9 nucleotides align to TRBD2. Trimming removed 1 base from V and 9 bases from J; junction bases left unmatched: 7. The CDR3 contains 15 residues. CDR1 and CDR2 from the germline V gene are SGHTA and FQGNSA. CDR3 sequence: CASSLGLGLAFEQFF. CDR3 coding DNA: TGTGCCAGCAGCTTAGGTTTGGGACTAGCATTTGAGCAGTTCTTC.

The chain employs TRBV2 and TRBJ2-5; 10 bases map to TRBD2. CDR3 size: 15 residues. The J segment lost 2 bases and the V segment lost 5 bases, leaving 5 bases of the junction unmatched. Looked up from germline, CDR1 is SNHLY and CDR2 is FYNNEI. The CDR3 DNA reads TGTGCCAGCAGTCAAGAACTAGCGGGGCAAGAGACCCAGTACTTC. Residues: CASSQELAGQETQYF.

This clone has just a few counts. This chain connects TRBV19 to TRBJ1-1, with D possibly TRBD1 on 5 matching bases. The CDR3 contains 15 residues. The V gene lost 5 bases and the J gene lost 2 bases, with 15 bases spanning the gap. Germline CDR1 is LNHDA and CDR2 is SQIVND (reference sequence). The CDR3 DNA reads as TGTGCCAGTAGTGCGACAGCCGCTTATAACACTGAAGCTTTCTTT. Its translation is CASSATAAYNTEAFF.

V usage is TRBV7-9 and J usage is TRBJ2-5; 9 bases are a match to TRBD1. The germline gives CDR1 SEHNR, CDR2 FQNEAQ (reference sequence). The CDR3 has 14 amino acids. V lost 4 bases to trimming and J lost 2 bases; unmatched junction nucleotides: 2. CDR3 nucleotide sequence: TGTGCCAGCAGCTCCGGGACAGGGCAAGAGACCCAGTACTTC. Translated, it gives CASSSGTGQETQYF.

The V call is TRBV6-5, the J call TRBJ1-2; D perhaps matches TRBD1 (5 bases). Germline V gene sequence: CDR1 MNHEY, CDR2 SVGAGI. The CDR3 length is 15 residues. V was shortened by 0 bases and J by 2 bases, with 10 bases between the two germline ends. The DNA for the CDR3 is TGTGCCAGCAGTTACTCTGGGGCCAACAACTATGGCTACACCTTC. As protein: CASSYSGANNYGYTF.

The gene calls are TRBV2 and TRBJ2-7, with 9 bases identical to TRBD2. Germline V gene data show CDR1 as SNHLY and CDR2 as FYNNEI. Losses at the gene ends were 6 bases for V and 1 base for J; bases not matched to a gene: 7. The CDR3 runs 15 residues. This CDR3 is CASRETSGYSYEQYF. CDR3 sequence (DNA): TGTGCCAGCAGGGAGACTAGCGGTTATTCCTACGAGCAGTACTTC.

This chain links TRBV30 with TRBJ1-3; D gene unclear. Trimming took 4 bases from V and 2 from J, leaving 3 bases between them. The CDR3 length is 11 residues. CDR1 is GTSNPN and CDR2 is SVGIG in the germline V gene (reference sequence). The CDR3 nucleotides are TGTGCCTGGACCCCTGGAAACACCATATATTTT. This gives the protein CAWTPGNTIYF.

The chain couples TRBV6-6 to TRBJ1-2; 7 bases are shared with TRBD1. Germline V lookup: CDR1 MNHNY, CDR2 SVGAGI (reference sequence). After removal of 5 bases from V and 8 bases from J, the junction contained 5 bases not matched to a gene. This CDR3 has 12 amino acids. The CDR3 sequence is CASSRQGAGYTF. In nucleotides, the CDR3 is TGTGCCAGCAGTCGACAGGGAGCCGGCTACACCTTC.